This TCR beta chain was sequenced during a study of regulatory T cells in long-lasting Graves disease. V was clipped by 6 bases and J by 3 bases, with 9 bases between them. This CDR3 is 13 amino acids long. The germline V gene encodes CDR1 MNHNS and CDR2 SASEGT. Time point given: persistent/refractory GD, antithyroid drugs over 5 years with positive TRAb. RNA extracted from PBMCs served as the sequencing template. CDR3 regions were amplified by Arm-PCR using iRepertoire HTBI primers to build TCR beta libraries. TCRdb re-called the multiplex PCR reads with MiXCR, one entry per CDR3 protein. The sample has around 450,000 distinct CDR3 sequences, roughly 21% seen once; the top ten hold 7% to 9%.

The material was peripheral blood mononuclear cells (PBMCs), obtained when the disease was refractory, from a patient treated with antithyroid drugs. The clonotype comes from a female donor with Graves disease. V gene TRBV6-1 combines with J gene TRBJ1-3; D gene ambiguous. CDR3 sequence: CASRDDSGNTIYF. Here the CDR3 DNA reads TGTGCCAGCAGGGACGATAGTGGAAACACCATATATTTT.